The 32 T cell receptor beta chains listed next were all sequenced from one sample in a study of blood T cell repertoires in COVID-19. Profiled with immunoSEQ multiplex PCR; TCRdb holds only in-frame clones, not every one. The profile shows a few hundred thousand clones, 82% of them singletons. The specimen was peripheral blood. Receptors originate from a woman between 18 and 29 years old with acute or convalescent COVID-19.

The chain links TRBV5-1 to TRBJ2-7; TRBD1 matches 7 bases. In germline, CDR1 is SGHRS, CDR2 YFSETQ. Trimming cost V 4 bases and J 4 bases; bases outside gene matches: 8. This CDR3 has 14 residues. This CDR3 reads CASSVTGDRYEQYF. CDR3 in DNA: TGCGCCAGCAGCGTAACAGGGGATCGGTACGAGCAGTACTTC. The full variable domain, in which reference TRBV5-1 and TRBJ2-7 provide the parts outside the CDR3, is KAGVTQTPRYLIKTRGQQVTLSCSPISGHRSVSWYQQTPGQGLQFLFEYFSETQRNKGNFPGRFSGRQFSNSRSEMNVSTLELGDSALYLCASSVTGDRYEQYFGPGTRLTVT.

V and J are TRBV3-1 (or the pseudogene TRBV3-2) and TRBJ1-3; the D is unclear. This CDR3 has 15 amino acids. The germline CDR1 and CDR2 sequences are LGHDT and YNNKEL (reference sequence). The V gene lost 1 base and the J gene lost 4 bases, with 11 bases spanning the gap. The CDR3 nucleotides read TGTGCCAGCAGCCAAGTGGGCAGCCTGGGAAACACCATATATTTT. It translates to CASSQVGSLGNTIYF.

The CDR3 DNA reads as TGTGCCAGCTCGTCCGGGACTAGCGGATACAATGAGCAGTTCTTC. This gives the protein CASSSGTSGYNEQFF. The chain uses TRBV18 and TRBJ2-1; the match to TRBD2 covers 11 bases. Unmatched junction bases numbered 5, after V lost 6 bases and J lost 4 bases. This CDR3 region has 15 residues. Germline loops: CDR1 KGHSH, CDR2 LQKENI.

The V gene is TRBV15, the J gene TRBJ2-7; perhaps TRBD2 as D (5 bases). Per the germline V gene, CDR1 is LNHNV and CDR2 is YYDKDF (reference sequence). This CDR3 region has 16 residues. V was pared by 5 bases and J by 1 base, with 18 bases between. CDR3 protein: CATSPVGAGGSYEQYF. The CDR3 nucleotides are TGTGCCACCAGCCCCGTCGGCGCGGGCGGGTCCTACGAGCAGTACTTC. Full variable domain (outside the CDR3, taken from reference TRBV15 and TRBJ2-7): DAMVIQNPRYQVTQFGKPVTLSCSQTLNHNVMYWYQQKSSQAPKLLFHYYDKDFNNEADTPDNFQSRRPNTSFCFLDIRSPGLGDTAMYLCATSPVGAGGSYEQYFGPGTRLTVT.

A word on this clone: Distinct nucleotide sequences in the sample also encode this CDR3. This rearrangement joins TRBV18 to TRBJ2-7; 11 nucleotides match TRBD1. From germline, CDR1 is KGHSH and CDR2 LQKENI. V lost 6 bases to trimming and J lost 3 bases; unmatched junction nucleotides: 4. This CDR3 has 14 residues. The CDR3 region has the DNA TGTGCCAGCTCCCCCGGGACAGGGGGCTACGAGCAGTACTTC. Translating gives CASSPGTGGYEQYF.

The chain couples TRBV19 to TRBJ1-4, with TRBD1 identical over 8 bases. The CDR3 is 15 amino acids. Germline V gene sequence: CDR1 LNHDA, CDR2 SQIVND (reference sequence). Trimming cost V 2 bases and J 7 bases; bases outside gene matches: 6. The CDR3 region is CASSIPDRVFEKLFF. The DNA for the CDR3 is TGTGCCAGTAGTATACCGGACAGGGTGTTTGAAAAACTGTTTTTT.

This sequence joins TRBV7-3 and TRBJ1-1, with D perhaps TRBD1 (6 bases). Trimming stripped 2 bases from V and 1 base from J, with 11 bases between. The germline gives CDR1 SGHTA, CDR2 FQGTGA. CDR3 size: 15 residues. The CDR3 sequence: CASSLQPGQNTEAFF. CDR3 DNA: TGTGCCAGCAGCTTACAACCGGGACAGAACACTGAAGCTTTCTTT. Full variable domain (rest looked up from reference TRBV7-3 and TRBJ1-1): GAGVSQTPSNKVTEKGKYVELRCDPISGHTALYWYRQSLGQGPEFLIYFQGTGAADDSGLPNDRFFAVRPEGSVSTLKIQRTERGDSAVYLCASSLQPGQNTEAFFGQGTRLTVV.

The V call is TRBV14, the J call TRBJ1-1; 8 nucleotides agree with TRBD1. CDR1 and CDR2 from the germline V gene are SGHDN and FVKESK. The CDR3 covers 16 residues. V trimming: 1 base; J trimming: 2 bases; junction bases outside the gene matches: 6. Written as DNA, the CDR3 is TGTGCCAGCAGCCAAGGAGGCAGGGGGCCTAACACTGAAGCTTTCTTT. Protein sequence: CASSQGGRGPNTEAFF.

The gene calls are TRBV28 and TRBJ1-1; 7 nucleotides line up with TRBD1. Germline values: CDR1 MDHEN, CDR2 SYDVKM. This CDR3 comprises 15 residues. The V and J ends lost 8 bases and 1 base, in that order; junction bases with no gene match: 10. In DNA form, the CDR3 reads TGTGCCAGCGAAACCCGACAGGGCAGGAACACTGAAGCTTTCTTT. Protein product: CASETRQGRNTEAFF.

This rearrangement joins TRBV7-2 to TRBJ2-1, with TRBD2 identical over 8 bases. The V gene end was trimmed by 5 bases and the J gene end by 3 bases; junction bases not matched to a gene: 6. This CDR3 has 15 amino acids. Germline lookup yields CDR1 SGHTA and CDR2 FQGNSA. CDR3 nucleotide sequence: TGTGCCAGCAGCATTAGCGGGATGGGCTACAATGAGCAGTTCTTC. Its protein is CASSISGMGYNEQFF.

This clone has just a few counts. The chain couples TRBV27 to TRBJ2-3; 10 positions agree with TRBD2. Per germline, CDR1 MNHEY and CDR2 SMNVEV (reference sequence). This CDR3 comprises 15 residues. V lost 6 bases and J lost 3; bases outside the gene matches: 6. The DNA of the CDR3 is TGTGCCAGCAGGGTACTAGCGGGAAGGACAGATACGCAGTATTTT. It yields the protein CASRVLAGRTDTQYF.

A few counts support this clone. V is TRBV9 and J is TRBJ2-1; the match to TRBD1 covers 9 bases. Germline trimming cut 4 bases from V and 13 bases from J; bases unmatched to any gene: 9. CDR3 length: 13 residues. Per germline, CDR1 SGDLS and CDR2 YYNGEE. CDR3 residues: CASSPGQGVLQFF. In DNA, the CDR3 is TGTGCCAGCAGCCCGGGACAGGGCGTCCTCCAGTTCTTC. The full variable domain, completed using reference TRBV9 and TRBJ2-1, is DSGVTQTPKHLITATGQRVTLRCSPRSGDLSVYWYQQSLDQGLQFLIQYYNGEERAKGNILERFSAQQFPDLHSELNLSSLELGDSALYFCASSPGQGVLQFFGPGTRLTVL.

The V call is TRBV3-1 (or the pseudogene TRBV3-2), the J call TRBJ2-4; D might be TRBD2 (6 bases). V lost 0 bases to trimming and J lost 9 bases, with 21 bases between them. Looked up from germline, CDR1 is LGHDT and CDR2 is YNNKEL (reference sequence). The CDR3 consists of 17 residues. The CDR3 DNA reads TGTGCCAGCAGCCAAGATCAGGTGGCCGGGGGATCAACCATTCAGTACTTC. Its translation: CASSQDQVAGGSTIQYF.

The genes are TRBV5-5 and TRBJ1-5, with TRBD1 matching 7 bases. The CDR3 totals 15 residues. After removal of 4 bases from V and 5 bases from J, the junction contained 9 bases not matched to a gene. The germline gives CDR1 SGHKS, CDR2 YYEKEE (reference sequence). CDR3 in DNA: TGTGCCAGCAGCCGCTCGACAGGGTGGGATCAGCCCCAGCATTTT. Its protein product is CASSRSTGWDQPQHF.

J is TRBJ1-1 and V is TRBV7-8, with D perhaps matching TRBD1 (6 bases). The CDR3 has 14 amino acids. In germline, CDR1 is SGHVS, CDR2 FQNEAQ. The V end was cut by 9 bases, the J end by 8 bases, with 22 bases between. The CDR3 DNA reads as TGTGCCAGTAGAAAAAATACAGGGACTACCGAAGCTTTCTTT. It codes for CASRKNTGTTEAFF.

This clone was recorded only once. The rearrangement joins TRBV4-1 to TRBJ2-2; 14 positions match TRBD2. Germline CDR1 MGHRA, CDR2 YSYEKL. The ends lost 0 bases at V and 5 bases at J; junction bases unmatched: 11. CDR3 length: 20 residues. In nucleotides, the CDR3 is TGCGCCAGCAGCCAAGAACCGGGACTAGCGGGAGTAGTAAAGACCGGGGAGCTGTTTTTT. Translation gives CASSQEPGLAGVVKTGELFF.

The chain recombines TRBV28 with TRBJ2-7, with D possibly TRBD1 on 6 matching bases. This CDR3 has 14 residues. Between the trimmed V and J ends, which lost 4 bases and 3 bases, there was a span of 13 bases. The V gene's germline CDR1 is MDHEN and CDR2 SYDVKM. CDR3 region: CASSSLVGGYEQYF. The CDR3 DNA reads TGTGCCAGCAGTTCGCTGGTAGGGGGCTACGAGCAGTACTTC.

The chain recombines TRBV6-5 with TRBJ1-6; TRBD1 matches at 9 bases. V was clipped by 6 bases and J by 5 bases; unmatched bases: 8. Germline-derived CDR1 and CDR2 are MNHEY and SVGAGI. The CDR3 spans 16 residues. This CDR3 reads CASSYDRGWDNSPLHF. The CDR3 DNA is TGTGCCAGCAGCTACGACAGGGGGTGGGATAATTCACCCCTCCACTTT.

The rearrangement uses TRBV11-2 and TRBJ2-7; 9 nucleotides line up with TRBD1. The CDR3 sequence is 13 residues long. Germline V gene lookup returns CDR1 SGHAT and CDR2 FQNNGV. The J segment lost 6 bases and the V segment lost 5 bases, leaving 5 bases of the junction unmatched. The CDR3 sequence: CASSPWTGVEQYF. CDR3 sequence (DNA): TGTGCCAGCAGCCCTTGGACAGGGGTCGAGCAGTACTTC. Based on the CDR3 plus reference TRBV11-2 and TRBJ2-7, the full variable domain is EAGVAQSPRYKIIEKRQSVAFWCNPISGHATLYWYQQILGQGPKLLIQFQNNGVVDDSQLPKDRFSAERLKGVDSTLKIQPAKLEDSAVYLCASSPWTGVEQYFGPGTRLTVT.

This rearrangement joins TRBV28 to TRBJ2-2; 7 nucleotides line up with TRBD1. The trim removed 4 bases at V and 3 bases at J, leaving 8 bases unmatched. The CDR3 has 16 amino acids. The germline CDR1 and CDR2 sequences are MDHEN and SYDVKM. This chain's CDR3 is CASSSPTGLHTGELFF. The CDR3 bases are TGTGCCAGCAGTTCCCCGACAGGGTTGCACACCGGGGAGCTGTTTTTT.

This chain joins TRBV5-8 and TRBJ1-4, with 10 bases matching TRBD1. The germline CDR1 and CDR2 sequences are SGHTS and YDEGEE. The V and J ends lost 4 bases and 8 bases, in that order; junction bases with no gene match: 8. The CDR3 covers 15 residues. The chain's CDR3 is CASSLGQGREEKLFF. CDR3 in DNA: TGTGCCAGCAGCCTGGGACAGGGGAGAGAAGAAAAACTGTTTTTT.

The genes are TRBV6-2 or TRBV6-3 and TRBJ1-2; D call uncertain. This CDR3 has 15 amino acids. Germline-derived CDR1 and CDR2 are MNHEY and SVGEGT. The V end lost 0 bases, the J end lost 4 bases, and 12 bases lay between the germline ends. In nucleotides, the CDR3 is TGTGCCAGCAGTTACTCGATGGAGGTTTTCTATGGCTACACCTTC. This translates into CASSYSMEVFYGYTF.

This clone has more than one count but fewer than ten. The chain links TRBV6-5 to TRBJ2-7; D is perhaps TRBD1 (6 bases). The ends were cut back, 6 bases at V and 2 bases at J, with 14 bases in the middle. Germline V gene lookup returns CDR1 MNHEY and CDR2 SVGAGI. The CDR3 runs to 14 residues. CDR3 protein: CASSREQGPYEQYF. CDR3 DNA sequence: TGTGCCAGCAGCCGAGAACAGGGCCCCTACGAGCAGTACTTC.

This clone occurred a few times. V usage is TRBV7-3 and J usage is TRBJ1-2; 7 bases are shared with TRBD1. The junction had 10 bases not matched to a gene; V was cut back by 5 bases and J by 4 bases. The CDR3 loop spans 15 amino acids. CDR1 is SGHTA and CDR2 is FQGTGA in the germline V gene. CDR3 region: CASSLTGELGYGYTF. The CDR3 DNA reads TGTGCCAGCAGCCTTACAGGGGAACTTGGCTATGGCTACACCTTC.

J is TRBJ2-7 and V is TRBV11-3; 7 bases line up with TRBD2. V lost 5 bases to trimming and J lost 3 bases; unmatched junction nucleotides: 4. CDR1 is SGHNT, CDR2 YENEEA, per germline. The CDR3 runs to 13 residues. CDR3 DNA: TGTGCCAGCAGCCTCGAGCGGGACTACGAGCAGTACTTC. Its translation is CASSLERDYEQYF.

The chain uses TRBV24-1 and TRBJ2-1; 9 nucleotides line up with TRBD2. CDR1 and CDR2 (germline): KGHDR, SFDVKD. Unmatched junction bases numbered 10, after V lost 4 bases and J lost 10 bases. This CDR3 comprises 15 residues. In DNA, the CDR3 is TGTGCCACCAGTGACCCCTCCGAGACTAGCGGCGAGCAGTTCTTC. Translating it yields CATSDPSETSGEQFF.

This clone was observed a handful of times. The chain joins TRBV7-3 to TRBJ1-1, with a possible D match to TRBD1 (6 bases). The V end was cut by 1 base, the J end by 3 bases, with 12 bases between. This CDR3 is 15 amino acids long. CDR1 is SGHTA, CDR2 FQGTGA, per germline. CDR3 nucleotides: TGTGCCAGCAGCTTAAACAGGGATGGGGACACTGAAGCTTTCTTT. Translation gives CASSLNRDGDTEAFF.

This clone showed up just once. The chain employs TRBV6-2 or TRBV6-3 and TRBJ2-7; the match to TRBD1 covers 11 bases. The CDR3 runs 16 residues. Per germline, CDR1 MNHEY and CDR2 SVGEGT. Trimming took 0 bases from V and 2 from J; bases not matched to a gene: 3. The CDR3 DNA is TGTGCCAGCAGTTACTCTAGGGACAGGGGGACCTACGAGCAGTACTTC. Translating it yields CASSYSRDRGTYEQYF.

V gene TRBV18 combines with J gene TRBJ2-7; TRBD1 is a possible D gene (5 bases). V shed 1 base and J shed 1 base, with 11 bases lying between them. The CDR3 extends over 15 amino acids. Per germline, CDR1 KGHSH and CDR2 LQKENI. CDR3 sequence: CASSPQQDPSYEQYF. CDR3 DNA: TGTGCCAGCTCACCACAACAGGACCCTTCCTACGAGCAGTACTTC.

Remarks on this clone: This same CDR3 is encoded by further DNA sequences in the sample. V usage is TRBV5-1 and J usage is TRBJ2-5, with a weak D call TRBD2 (7 bases). The CDR3 consists of 13 residues. Between the trimmed V and J ends, which lost 4 bases and 1 base, there was a span of 8 bases. CDR1 and CDR2 (germline): SGHRS, YFSETQ. CDR3 DNA sequence: TGCGCCAGCAGCAGGGGGGGCCAAGAGACCCAGTACTTC. Protein: CASSRGGQETQYF. The complete variable domain, with remaining parts taken from reference TRBV5-1 and TRBJ2-5, reads KAGVTQTPRYLIKTRGQQVTLSCSPISGHRSVSWYQQTPGQGLQFLFEYFSETQRNKGNFPGRFSGRQFSNSRSEMNVSTLELGDSALYLCASSRGGQETQYFGPGTRLLVL.

The table lists this clone with a few counts. V and J are TRBV5-4 and TRBJ2-2, with unresolved D. The CDR3 is made up of 14 amino acids. Germline-derived CDR1 and CDR2 are SGHNT and YYREEE (reference sequence). The germline V and J ends were trimmed by 4 bases and 6 bases, with 13 bases remaining between them. The CDR3 nucleotides read TGTGCCAGCAGCCTGTTTGGGCCTCCCGGGGAGCTGTTTTTT. As protein: CASSLFGPPGELFF.

The chain recombines TRBV2 with TRBJ2-7; 12 bases line up with TRBD2. CDR3 length equals 15 residues. The ends lost 5 bases at V and 5 bases at J; junction bases unmatched: 7. Germline CDR1 is SNHLY and CDR2 is FYNNEI. DNA of the CDR3: TGTGCCAGCAGTCAGACTAGCGGGAGTTTACACGAGCAGTACTTC. The encoded protein is CASSQTSGSLHEQYF.